These 21 T cell receptor beta chains share one sample of origin, sequenced in a study of blood T cells in healthy people across ages. A second PCR, run for about 6 to 12 cycles, used a sample-barcoded 5' primer plus a J-beta primer mix. TCRdb recomputed calls from the 5' RACE reads with MiXCR, one row per CDR3 protein. The data hold some 760,000 distinct CDR3 sequences, with roughly 25% observed a single time. The same data also contributed to another study, on T cells of mothers and their children.

Sequenced: blood. The receptors stem from a boy aged 5-17 years in good health.

This CDR3 is CASSTFVEPDSPLHF. The CDR3 nucleotides are TGTGCCAGCAGCACCTTCGTGGAGCCTGATTCACCCCTCCACTTT. This rearrangement joins TRBV7-2 to TRBJ1-6, with D unresolved. V was shortened by 5 bases and J by 8 bases, with 16 bases between the two germline ends. This CDR3 is 15 amino acids long. Germline values: CDR1 SGHTA, CDR2 FQGNSA.

The gene calls are TRBV4-3 and TRBJ1-3, with D unresolved. Germline V CDR1 and CDR2: LGHNA, YSLEER. Trimming pared 0 bases from V and 4 bases from J, leaving 13 bases between. The CDR3 runs to 16 residues. CDR3 sequence: CASSQDTLGAGNTIYF. The CDR3 DNA is TGCGCCAGCAGCCAAGACACCCTGGGAGCAGGAAACACCATATATTTT.

This clonotype showed up just once. The chain recombines TRBV20-1 with TRBJ2-7, with TRBD2 matching over 8 bases. Germline V gives CDR1 DFQATT, CDR2 SNEGSKA (reference sequence). The CDR3 runs 13 residues. With 2 bases clipped from V and 6 bases from J, the junction kept 6 bases outside the gene matches. The CDR3 coding sequence is TGCAGTGCTAGACCGGGACTAGGTGCCGAGCAGTACTTC. This encodes CSARPGLGAEQYF.

V and J are TRBV20-1 and TRBJ2-1; D not certain. Germline V gives CDR1 DFQATT, CDR2 SNEGSKA (reference sequence). The CDR3 is 13 amino acids. V gave up 7 bases and J gave up 4 bases, with 14 bases separating them. CDR3 residues: CSVQAVGYNEQFF. The CDR3 DNA sequence: TGCAGTGTGCAGGCGGTGGGATACAATGAGCAGTTCTTC.

This clonotype was picked up one time. The chain carries TRBV9 and TRBJ1-3; D may be TRBD1 (5 bases). Trimming shortened V by 5 bases and J by 1 base, and 13 bases separated the two germline ends. The length of the CDR3 is 15 residues. The germline gives CDR1 SGDLS, CDR2 YYNGEE. The CDR3 is CASSAIGASGNTIYF. The CDR3, as DNA: TGTGCCAGCAGTGCGATTGGGGCATCTGGAAACACCATATATTTT.

There are a few counts of this clonotype. V usage is TRBV27 and J usage is TRBJ2-3; 7 nucleotides agree with TRBD1. V lost 2 bases, J lost 7 bases, and 12 bases stayed unmatched. The CDR3 runs 16 residues. Germline V CDR1 and CDR2: MNHEY, SMNVEV (reference sequence). The CDR3 sequence is CASSLPLRTGGNTQYF. DNA for the CDR3: TGTGCCAGCAGTTTACCCCTTAGGACAGGTGGAAATACGCAGTATTTT.

The chain combines TRBV4-2 with TRBJ2-1; the match to TRBD2 covers 7 bases. Trimming cost V 0 bases and J 6 bases; bases outside gene matches: 11. There are 17 residues in the CDR3. Germline CDR1 reads LGHNA; CDR2 reads YNFKEQ. This CDR3 reads CASSQDLVPSGGNEQFF. The CDR3 region has the DNA TGTGCCAGCAGCCAAGATCTAGTACCCTCGGGGGGCAATGAGCAGTTCTTC.

The chain links TRBV11-2 to TRBJ2-5; 12 bases agree with TRBD2. Germline V gives CDR1 SGHAT, CDR2 FQNNGV. The CDR3 is 16 residues long. Trimming took 6 bases from V and 4 from J; bases not matched to a gene: 9. The CDR3 reads CASRRLAGVVVETQYF. The CDR3 region has the DNA TGTGCCAGCAGGCGACTAGCGGGGGTGGTGGTAGAGACCCAGTACTTC.

This chain uses TRBV6-5 with TRBJ2-5; 10 bases line up with TRBD2. This CDR3 has 16 amino acids. The germline V gene has CDR1 MNHEY and CDR2 SVGAGI. With 2 bases clipped from V and 1 base from J, the junction kept 4 bases outside the gene matches. CDR3 nucleotide sequence: TGTGCCAGCAGTTACGGCAGGACTAGCGGCCAAGAGACCCAGTACTTC. Encoded protein: CASSYGRTSGQETQYF.

In its sample, this clonotype was seen a few times. This chain joins TRBV3-1 and TRBJ2-7; TRBD2 is a possible D gene (5 bases). V was cut by 3 bases and J by 6 bases, with 21 bases left in between. Per germline, CDR1 LGHDT and CDR2 YNNKEL (reference sequence). This CDR3 is built from 16 residues. The CDR3 here is CASSQAGTRVTGEQYF. CDR3 in DNA: TGTGCCAGCAGCCAGGCCGGAACGAGGGTTACCGGCGAGCAGTACTTC.

The CDR3 sequence is CASSLGTRNEQYF. The CDR3 DNA is TGTGCCAGCAGTTTAGGGACTAGAAACGAGCAGTACTTC. The rearrangement joins TRBV12-3 or TRBV12-4 to TRBJ2-5; 7 bases map to TRBD2. Judging by the DNA end, TRBJ2-7 fits better; the J call may be wrong. The CDR3 consists of 13 residues.

There are a few counts of this clonotype. The chain employs TRBV7-8 and TRBJ2-7; D might be TRBD1 (5 bases). V was trimmed by 1 base and J by 3 bases, leaving 19 bases between them. This CDR3 is 17 amino acids long. Germline CDR1 reads SGHVS; CDR2 reads FQNEAQ. CDR3 region: CASSLEAGWVQNYEQYF. Here the CDR3 DNA reads TGTGCCAGCAGCTTAGAGGCAGGGTGGGTACAGAACTACGAGCAGTACTTC.

The V and J genes are TRBV27 and TRBJ1-2, with 10 bases that match TRBD1. The CDR3 is 14 amino acids. CDR1 is MNHEY and CDR2 is SMNVEV in the germline V gene (reference sequence). The V segment lost 4 bases and the J segment 7 bases; nucleotides outside the gene matches: 6. The CDR3 coding sequence is TGTGCCAGCAGTTCTTCCGGGACAGGGGTTGGCTACACCTTC. Its translation: CASSSSGTGVGYTF.

This chain links TRBV28 with TRBJ2-7; TRBD2 aligns across 12 bases. J lost 5 bases, V lost 5 bases, and 7 bases had no gene match. Germline V gives CDR1 MDHEN, CDR2 SYDVKM. This CDR3 contains 15 residues. The CDR3 loop is CASSMTSGRINEQYF. The DNA of the CDR3 is TGTGCCAGCAGTATGACTAGCGGGAGAATCAACGAGCAGTACTTC.

This clonotype was detected ten times or more. Germline and junction disagree at one end, which may indicate a read error. The rearrangement links TRBV5-1 to TRBJ2-5; 11 nucleotides agree with TRBD2. The CDR3 length is 16 residues. The germline V gene has CDR1 SGHRS and CDR2 YFSETQ. The DNA for the CDR3 is TGTGCCAGCAGCCTAGGGACTAGCGGAGCGCAAGAGACCCAGTACTTC. Translation: CASSLGTSGAQETQYF. The whole variable domain, filled in from reference TRBV5-1 and TRBJ2-5, reads KAGVTQTPRYLIKTRGQQVTLSCSPISGHRSVSWYQQTPGQGLQFLFEYFSETQRNKGNFPGRFSGRQFSNSRSEMNVSTLELGDSALYLCASSLGTSGAQETQYFGPGTRLLVL.

This chain connects TRBV29-1 to TRBJ1-1; 9 bases are shared with TRBD1. CDR3 length: 15 amino acids. In germline, CDR1 is SQVTM, CDR2 ANQGSEA. V shed 7 bases and J 1 base; nucleotides not matched to a gene: 10. DNA for the CDR3: TGCAGCGCGACAGGGGGGGCCCTATGGAACACTGAAGCTTTCTTT. Translating gives CSATGGALWNTEAFF.

The chain joins TRBV15 to TRBJ2-7; D remains unclear. Germline CDR1 LNHNV, CDR2 YYDKDF (reference sequence). The CDR3 is 14 amino acids. Trimming stripped 8 bases from V and 0 bases from J, with 14 bases between. CDR3 protein: CATSRDTFSYEQYF. The CDR3 DNA sequence: TGTGCCACCTCGAGAGACACCTTCTCCTACGAGCAGTACTTC.

The chain combines TRBV6-2 or TRBV6-3 with TRBJ2-1; no definite D call. V lost 1 base to trimming and J lost 4 bases, with 5 bases between them. CDR1 MNHEY and CDR2 SVGEGT come from the germline V gene. The CDR3 totals 13 residues. The CDR3 DNA follows: TGTGCCAGCAGTTACTTTGAGTACAATGAGCAGTTCTTC. This gives the protein CASSYFEYNEQFF.

This sequence joins TRBV4-1 and TRBJ2-1, with 10 bases fitting TRBD2. The DNA matches TRBJ2-5 better at its end, which makes the J call doubtful. The germline gives CDR1 MGHRA, CDR2 YSYEKL. The CDR3 is 16 amino acids. In DNA, the CDR3 is TGCGCCAGCAGCCAAGTATGGCTAGCGGGAGATGTGACCCAGTACTTC. This encodes CASSQVWLAGDVTQYF.

In this sample, this clonotype turned up a few times. V and J are TRBV29-1 and TRBJ2-3; D call uncertain. The germline gives CDR1 SQVTM, CDR2 ANQGSEA. The CDR3 is made up of 12 amino acids. Trimming cost V 4 bases and J 10 bases, with 15 bases left between them. CDR3 bases: TGCAGCGTTGGAGGAAGGGAAATCCCGCAGTATTTT. Translated, it gives CSVGGREIPQYF.

This clonotype has a handful of counts. The rearrangement joins TRBV7-9 to TRBJ2-5; D is uncertain. The J call is doubtful: the DNA matches TRBJ2-7 better. Germline CDR1 reads SEHNR; CDR2 reads FQNEAQ (reference sequence). This CDR3 contains 14 residues. CDR3 sequence: CASEMDLNPYEQYF. The DNA for the CDR3 is TGTGCCAGCGAAATGGATCTAAACCCCTACGAGCAGTACTTC.